These 14 T cell receptor beta chains share one sample of origin, sequenced in a study of T cells after yellow fever vaccination (dated by TCRdb to between 2018 and 2021). Library preparation used 5' RACE. Sequencing instrument: Illumina HiSeq 2500. TCRdb redid the processing of the public reads, applying fastp at Q25 and MiXCR, and retained in-frame beta chains. CDR3 protein sequences are deduplicated, and each keeps its most common genes and DNA. This sample has 250,000 to 300,000 distinct CDR3 sequences in its table, and 10% to 15% of those were observed once. The top ten constitute roughly 0.5% of the sample. Explained via the paper, the treatment or condition label denotes: live attenuated yellow fever vaccine strain. This sample comprised CD4+ T cells sorted from PBMCs, obtained 45 days after the yellow fever booster vaccination. These TCRs come from a man aged 25-45 years who received the YFV17D yellow fever vaccine.

Only a few counts were recorded for this clonotype. The chain links TRBV6-2 or TRBV6-3 to TRBJ2-1, with a possible D match to TRBD2 (6 bases). Trimming pared 6 bases from V and 2 bases from J, leaving 20 bases between. Germline lookup yields CDR1 MNHEY and CDR2 SVGEGT. This CDR3 spans 17 amino acids. CDR3 sequence reads: CASRSGGRYTTYNEQFF. CDR3 nucleotides: TGTGCCAGCAGATCCGGGGGACGATACACAACCTACAATGAGCAGTTCTTC.

The rearrangement uses TRBV20-1 and TRBJ2-7; 8 nucleotides agree with TRBD1. Germline V CDR1 and CDR2: DFQATT, SNEGSKA (reference sequence). The CDR3 consists of 15 residues. V was clipped by 2 bases and J by 1 base; unmatched bases: 7. The CDR3 loop is CSARPDRVLSYEQYF. The CDR3 nucleotides read TGCAGTGCTAGACCGGACAGGGTCTTATCCTACGAGCAGTACTTC.

This clonotype came up a few times. CDR3 sequence: CASSLTSILAGGVYEQYF. The DNA of the CDR3 is TGCGCCAGCAGCTTGACCTCCATACTAGCGGGAGGGGTCTACGAGCAGTACTTC. The chain carries TRBV5-1 and TRBJ2-7, with 13 bases fitting TRBD2. Germline CDR1 reads SGHRS; CDR2 reads YFSETQ. CDR3 size: 18 residues. V gave up 1 base and J gave up 3 bases; unmatched junction bases: 10.

This clonotype has a handful of counts. This rearrangement joins TRBV18 to TRBJ1-1; D may be TRBD1 (6 bases). Germline CDR1 is KGHSH and CDR2 is LQKENI. CDR3 size: 14 residues. The V end was cut by 1 base, the J end by 4 bases, with 10 bases between. The CDR3 DNA follows: TGTGCCAGCTCACCACAGGGGGAAGGCACTGAAGCTTTCTTT. It encodes CASSPQGEGTEAFF.

This clonotype has just a few counts. The chain joins TRBV29-1 to TRBJ2-5; D is ambiguous. The CDR3 is made up of 13 amino acids. Germline V gene lookup returns CDR1 SQVTM and CDR2 ANQGSEA. Trimming took off 2 bases at V and 1 base at J, with 8 bases between the two ends. The chain's CDR3 is CSVERGLQETQYF. The CDR3 coding sequence is TGCAGCGTTGAACGAGGTCTCCAAGAGACCCAGTACTTC.

This clonotype was detected a few times. The chain links TRBV29-1 to TRBJ2-7; TRBD2 is a possible D gene (6 bases). Germline CDR1 reads SQVTM; CDR2 reads ANQGSEA. Trimming removed 0 bases from V and 4 bases from J, with 13 bases in between. CDR3 length: 14 residues. The CDR3 reads CSVEDLTGGYEQYF. CDR3 bases: TGCAGCGTTGAAGATCTTACAGGAGGGTACGAGCAGTACTTC.

This clonotype was counted between two and nine times. V is TRBV29-1 and J is TRBJ1-3, with D possibly matching TRBD1 (6 bases). V lost 6 bases and J lost 3, with 12 bases in between. CDR1 SQVTM and CDR2 ANQGSEA come from the germline V gene. The CDR3 runs to 13 residues. CDR3 sequence reads: CSVGVQGGNTIYF. CDR3 nucleotide sequence: TGCAGCGTGGGAGTACAGGGTGGAAACACCATATATTTT.

This clonotype was picked up many times. The rearrangement joins TRBV10-3 to TRBJ2-1, with D perhaps matching TRBD1 (6 bases). CDR1 is ENHRY and CDR2 is SYGVKD in the germline V gene. This CDR3 comprises 13 residues. The V end was cut by 6 bases, the J end by 4 bases, with 10 bases between. The CDR3 sequence is CAIRGDKYNEQFF. The CDR3 DNA is TGTGCCATCAGGGGGGACAAATACAATGAGCAGTTCTTC.

The chain uses TRBV5-1 and TRBJ2-3, with D unclear. CDR1 and CDR2 from the germline V gene are SGHRS and YFSETQ. V gave up 4 bases and J gave up 4 bases, with 13 bases separating them. CDR3 length: 14 residues. The DNA of the CDR3 is TGCGCCAGCAGCGATGGACGGAGCCCAGATACGCAGTATTTT. Translating it yields CASSDGRSPDTQYF.

Many counts were recorded for this clonotype. This chain joins TRBV21-1 and TRBJ1-5; the D segment call TRBD1 is taken from the table without a DNA check. TRBV21-1 is flagged as a pseudogene. The CDR3 spans 13 residues. The CDR3 is CASSNPGLWTQHF. DNA of the CDR3: TGTGCCAGCAGCAACCCTGGTCTCTGGACCCAGCATTTT.

This clonotype was observed a few times. V and J are TRBV7-6 and TRBJ2-3; 8 nucleotides agree with TRBD1. The V gene end was trimmed by 5 bases and the J gene end by 2 bases; junction bases not matched to a gene: 9. The germline gives CDR1 SGHVS, CDR2 FNYEAQ. The CDR3 consists of 16 residues. CDR3 nucleotide sequence: TGTGCCAGCAGCAGAGGACAGGGTGCCTCCACAGATACGCAGTATTTT. Translation gives CASSRGQGASTDTQYF.

The chain carries TRBV12-3 or TRBV12-4 and TRBJ2-3; 10 nucleotides line up with TRBD2. V dropped 7 bases and J dropped 2; count of bases not matched to a gene: 15. The CDR3 length is 18 residues. CDR3 sequence: CASTDPSGRFVSTDTQYF. CDR3 bases: TGTGCCAGCACCGACCCTAGCGGGAGATTTGTTTCCACAGATACGCAGTATTTT.

This rearrangement joins TRBV5-1 to TRBJ2-3, with TRBD1 matching 9 bases. Per the germline V gene, CDR1 is SGHRS and CDR2 is YFSETQ. V was pared by 3 bases and J by 2 bases, with 13 bases of the junction left unmatched. CDR3 length: 18 residues. The CDR3: CASSYTPGTGYNTDTQYF. The CDR3 DNA reads TGCGCCAGCAGCTATACCCCCGGGACAGGGTATAACACAGATACGCAGTATTTT. Full variable domain (outside the CDR3, taken from reference TRBV5-1 and TRBJ2-3): KAGVTQTPRYLIKTRGQQVTLSCSPISGHRSVSWYQQTPGQGLQFLFEYFSETQRNKGNFPGRFSGRQFSNSRSEMNVSTLELGDSALYLCASSYTPGTGYNTDTQYFGPGTRLTVL.

The sample holds a few counts of this clonotype. This chain uses TRBV7-2 with TRBJ2-5; 10 nucleotides agree with TRBD2. CDR1 and CDR2 (germline): SGHTA, FQGNSA. Losses at the gene ends were 5 bases for V and 0 bases for J; bases not matched to a gene: 3. This CDR3 contains 15 residues. CDR3 amino acids: CASSQGLANQETQYF. In DNA, the CDR3 is TGTGCCAGCAGCCAGGGACTAGCGAACCAAGAGACCCAGTACTTC.